This entry concerns a single T cell receptor (beta chain). The entry originates in a study of blood T cell repertoires in COVID-19. Turning to the study itself: COVID-19 samples collected from the United States, Italy and Spain covered acute and convalescent phases. From T cells, B-cell-depleted T cells, or PBMCs came the material, which was cDNA or gDNA.

Individuals aged about 18 to 95 years were recruited from 20 to 25 US areas. This CDR3 has 14 residues. Germline CDR1 is MNHEY and CDR2 is SVGAGI. J lost 4 bases, V lost 6 bases, and 5 bases had no gene match. Original processing notes: Reference gene primers were amplified, and this amplification served to estimate nucleated cell counts. Sequencing used immunoSEQ multiplex PCR; TCRdb keeps in-frame clones, though not all of them. V and J calls and clone size are those listed in that table; D and trimming were worked out from the DNA. The data show 250,000 or so clones, with around 93% seen just once and around 1.3% held by the top ten.

This chain links TRBV6-5 with TRBJ1-5, with TRBD1 identical over 8 bases. The material sequenced was PBMCs or T cells enriched from blood (not recorded which). The TCR sequence derives from a human donor in a cohort exposed to, infected with or recovered from COVID-19 (not recorded which). The donor label of this sample is uncertain. CDR3 residues: CASRNRQGNQPQHF. CDR3 in DNA: TGTGCCAGCAGGAACCGACAGGGGAATCAGCCCCAGCATTTT.